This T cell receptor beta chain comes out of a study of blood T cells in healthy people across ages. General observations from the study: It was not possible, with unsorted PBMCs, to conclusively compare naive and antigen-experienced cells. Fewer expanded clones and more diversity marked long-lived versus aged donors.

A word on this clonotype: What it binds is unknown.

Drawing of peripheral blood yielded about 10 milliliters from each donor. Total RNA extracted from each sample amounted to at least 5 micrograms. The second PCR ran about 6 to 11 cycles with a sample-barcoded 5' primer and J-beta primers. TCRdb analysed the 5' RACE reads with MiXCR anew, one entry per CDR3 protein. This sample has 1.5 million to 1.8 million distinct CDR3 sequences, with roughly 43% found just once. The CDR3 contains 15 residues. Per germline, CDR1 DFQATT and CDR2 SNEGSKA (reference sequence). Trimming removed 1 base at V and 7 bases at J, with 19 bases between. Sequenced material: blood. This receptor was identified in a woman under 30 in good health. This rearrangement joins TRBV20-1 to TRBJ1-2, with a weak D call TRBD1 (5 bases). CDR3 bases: TGCAGTGCTAGAGTAAGGACTTCCCTTCAGGGTGGCTACACCTTC. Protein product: CSARVRTSLQGGYTF.